The 23 T cell receptor beta chains below all came from one sample that was sequenced in a study of cytomegalovirus exposure and HLA in healthy donors (dated by TCRdb to the late 2010s). The library was generated by the immunoSEQ multiplex PCR assay. For the multiplex PCR, a mixture combining 60 forward primers for TCR Vbeta segments and 13 reverse primers for TCR Jbeta segments was used. TCRdb obtained this table from immuneACCESS and retained in-frame rearrangements with V and J assigned. These tables miss some clones; where compared with another copy, unresolved V genes account for less than half of the shortfall, and the remainder is unexplained. The sample table records approximately 130,000 clones; 6.5% to 9.5% of these occur just once. Clones ranked in the top ten supply around 6.1% of the sample. Specimen: PBMCs. These receptors were obtained from a woman between 40 and 55 years old in good health and CMV-seropositive.

This clone was observed a handful of times. The chain couples TRBV20-1 to TRBJ1-6; possibly TRBD1 for D (5 bases). This CDR3 has 11 amino acids. Germline CDR1 reads DFQATT; CDR2 reads SNEGSKA (reference sequence). V lost 2 bases to trimming and J lost 10 bases, with 6 bases between them. CDR3 nucleotides: TGCAGTGCTAGACAGGGATCACCCCTCCACTTT. Amino acid sequence: CSARQGSPLHF.

This clone was found a few times. V is TRBV2 and J is TRBJ2-1; maybe TRBD2 (6 bases). The length of the CDR3 is 14 residues. Between the trimmed V and J ends, which lost 4 bases and 3 bases, there was a span of 10 bases. In germline, CDR1 is SNHLY, CDR2 FYNNEI. The CDR3 nucleotides are TGTGCCAGCAGTGGGCAGGGAGGCTACAATGAGCAGTTCTTC. Translation: CASSGQGGYNEQFF.

This rearrangement joins TRBV11-3 to TRBJ1-1; the match to TRBD1 covers 7 bases. The germline V gene encodes CDR1 SGHNT and CDR2 YENEEA. With V trimmed by 5 bases and J by 4 bases, 19 bases remained unmatched. This CDR3 is 18 amino acids long. CDR3 residues: CASSPPRGSSQGITEAFF. For the CDR3, the DNA is TGTGCCAGCAGCCCACCTCGGGGGTCATCACAGGGGATCACTGAAGCTTTCTTT.

This clone was recorded a few times. The chain employs TRBV5-1 and TRBJ1-2, with D hard to call. Looked up from germline, CDR1 is SGHRS and CDR2 is YFSETQ. The CDR3 totals 14 residues. V lost 0 bases and J lost 6, with 12 bases in between. As DNA, the CDR3 is TGCGCCAGCAGCTTGGATCTAGGTACTAATGGCTACACCTTC. Its translation: CASSLDLGTNGYTF.

CDR3 residues: CASSFQGSYEQYF. The CDR3 region has the DNA TGTGCCAGCAGCTTTCAGGGCTCCTACGAGCAGTACTTC. The rearrangement uses TRBV5-4 and TRBJ2-7, with D tentatively TRBD1 (5 bases). The germline V and J ends were trimmed by 2 bases and 0 bases, with 6 bases remaining between them. Germline lookup yields CDR1 SGHNT and CDR2 YYREEE (reference sequence). This CDR3 is 13 amino acids long.

V is TRBV19 and J is TRBJ1-6; the D is unclear. The CDR3 sequence is 16 residues long. Trimming shortened V by 0 bases and J by 0 bases, and 6 bases separated the two germline ends. CDR1 LNHDA and CDR2 SQIVND come from the germline V gene (reference sequence). CDR3 residues: CASSIDGSSYNSPLHF. The DNA of the CDR3 is TGTGCCAGTAGTATAGACGGGAGCTCCTATAATTCACCCCTCCACTTT.

V gene TRBV28 combines with J gene TRBJ1-5, with D possibly matching TRBD1 (5 bases). With 10 bases removed from V and 2 bases from J, the gap between germline ends came to 18 bases. Looked up from germline, CDR1 is MDHEN and CDR2 is SYDVKM. This CDR3 comprises 15 residues. CDR3 region: CAILGGARGNQPQHF. In DNA, the CDR3 is TGTGCCATACTGGGCGGGGCTCGAGGCAATCAGCCCCAGCATTTT.

In its sample, this clone was seen a few times. The genes are TRBV7-9 and TRBJ2-1; D ambiguous. From germline, CDR1 is SEHNR and CDR2 FQNEAQ (reference sequence). The CDR3 runs 15 residues. Trimming left V 4 bases short and J 2 bases short, with 12 bases between. The CDR3, as DNA: TGTGCCAGCAGCTCATCTGACTCCCCCTACAATGAGCAGTTCTTC. It specifies CASSSSDSPYNEQFF.

The chain is built from TRBV28 and TRBJ1-2; no firm D call. From germline, CDR1 is MDHEN and CDR2 SYDVKM. Deletions cut 4 bases from V and 0 bases from J, with 6 bases between. The CDR3 runs to 13 residues. The CDR3 nucleotides read TGTGCCAGCAGTTCCAGATCTAACTATGGCTACACCTTC. Its protein is CASSSRSNYGYTF.

The rearrangement uses TRBV13 and TRBJ2-2; TRBD2 matches 7 bases. Trimming at V came to 2 bases and at J to 5 bases, leaving 5 bases not matched to a gene. Germline-derived CDR1 and CDR2 are PRHDT and FYEKMQ (reference sequence). The CDR3 is 15 amino acids. In DNA form, the CDR3 reads TGTGCCAGCAGCTTATTTGGGGGGGTAACCGGGGAGCTGTTTTTT. This gives the protein CASSLFGGVTGELFF.

This clone was picked up a small number of times. The chain couples TRBV10-1 to TRBJ2-7; 9 nucleotides agree with TRBD1. Germline-derived CDR1 and CDR2 are WNHNN and SYGVQD (reference sequence). Trimming took 3 bases from V and 3 from J; bases not matched to a gene: 6. This CDR3 has 15 residues. The CDR3 is CASSERDRGFYEQYF. In DNA, the CDR3 is TGCGCCAGCAGTGAAAGAGACAGGGGGTTCTACGAGCAGTACTTC.

This clone was detected only a few times. The same CDR3 arises from other DNA sequences in this sample as well. The rearrangement links TRBV19 to TRBJ1-2; maybe TRBD1 (6 bases). The CDR3 runs to 13 residues. Trimming took off 5 bases at V and 6 bases at J, with 13 bases between the two ends. In germline, CDR1 is LNHDA, CDR2 SQIVND (reference sequence). CDR3 loop: CASSETYRDGYTF. Here the CDR3 DNA reads TGTGCCAGTAGTGAAACATACAGGGATGGCTACACCTTC.

This clone occurred a few times. The chain couples TRBV2 to TRBJ2-4; 9 positions agree with TRBD2. The CDR3 length is 16 residues. V shed 1 base, J shed 7 bases, and the junction held 8 bases outside the gene matches. Germline CDR1 reads SNHLY; CDR2 reads FYNNEI. The CDR3 nucleotides read TGTGCCAGCAGTGAAGAGGAGCGGGGGGCCGGGAACATTCAGTACTTC. Translating gives CASSEEERGAGNIQYF.

The rearrangement uses TRBV11-2 and TRBJ1-1; D is possibly TRBD1 (5 bases). The CDR3 contains 14 residues. Germline V gene lookup returns CDR1 SGHAT and CDR2 FQNNGV. V was trimmed by 4 bases and J by 1 base, leaving 10 bases between them. CDR3 region: CASSWQTENTEAFF. In DNA, the CDR3 is TGTGCCAGCAGCTGGCAGACAGAGAACACTGAAGCTTTCTTT.

Only a few counts were recorded for this clone. This chain connects TRBV7-9 to TRBJ1-5; D uncertain. The germline V gene encodes CDR1 SEHNR and CDR2 FQNEAQ (reference sequence). CDR3 length: 12 amino acids. Trimming pared 5 bases from V and 4 bases from J, leaving 6 bases between. The CDR3 DNA reads TGTGCCAGCAGCCGAGGGAATCAGCCCCAGCATTTT. It yields the protein CASSRGNQPQHF.

This clone was observed a handful of times. The chain links TRBV13 to TRBJ2-7; 7 bases map to TRBD1. Germline loops: CDR1 PRHDT, CDR2 FYEKMQ (reference sequence). V gave up 1 base and J gave up 4 bases; unmatched junction bases: 13. There are 17 residues in the CDR3. In DNA form, the CDR3 reads TGTGCCAGCAGCTTAGAGGGGCCCCGGACAGGCGATTACGAGCAGTACTTC. Its protein is CASSLEGPRTGDYEQYF.

This clone was counted between two and nine times. The chain combines TRBV9 with TRBJ2-5; D is perhaps TRBD1 (5 bases). Germline-derived CDR1 and CDR2 are SGDLS and YYNGEE. The CDR3 consists of 15 residues. The V gene lost 3 bases and the J gene lost 0 bases, with 12 bases spanning the gap. The CDR3 region is CASSASSGYQETQYF. For the CDR3, the DNA is TGTGCCAGCAGCGCCTCTTCAGGGTACCAAGAGACCCAGTACTTC.

This clone came up a few times. The chain carries TRBV7-8 and TRBJ1-2; D gene uncertain. Between the trimmed V and J ends, which lost 0 bases and 2 bases, there was a span of 10 bases. This CDR3 is 15 amino acids long. From germline, CDR1 is SGHVS and CDR2 FQNEAQ. The CDR3 loop is CASSLALGGNYGYTF. CDR3 in DNA: TGTGCCAGCAGCTTAGCGCTCGGCGGGAACTATGGCTACACCTTC.

This clone turned up a few times. V usage is TRBV10-2 and J usage is TRBJ1-2, with 12 bases aligning to TRBD1. Per germline, CDR1 WSHSY and CDR2 SAAADI. The trim removed 8 bases at V and 8 bases at J, leaving 6 bases unmatched. The CDR3 is 13 amino acids. The CDR3 DNA reads TGCGCCAGCGCCACCGGGACAGGGGGCGGCTACACCTTC. Its protein is CASATGTGGGYTF.

This clone was seen a few times. The chain carries TRBV7-6 and TRBJ2-1; 15 bases match TRBD2. The germline V gene encodes CDR1 SGHVS and CDR2 FNYEAQ. With 3 bases clipped from V and 9 bases from J, the junction kept 21 bases outside the gene matches. CDR3 length: 21 residues. The CDR3 DNA reads as TGTGCCAGCAGCTTCGATGTACGGGGCGCTATCGTGGGACTAGCGGGGGGTGAGCAGTTCTTC. The encoded protein is CASSFDVRGAIVGLAGGEQFF.

The J gene is TRBJ2-2, the V gene TRBV14; 9 bases align to TRBD2. The junction had 10 bases not matched to a gene; V was cut back by 0 bases and J by 5 bases. From germline, CDR1 is SGHDN and CDR2 FVKESK. The CDR3 consists of 18 residues. In nucleotides, the CDR3 is TGTGCCAGCAGCCAAGAGAGGTTCGGCGGGGGGGATACCGGGGAGCTGTTTTTT. Encoded protein: CASSQERFGGGDTGELFF.

A few counts support this clone. The J gene is TRBJ2-2, the V gene TRBV5-4; D possibly corresponds to TRBD2 (6 bases). The V end lost 0 bases, the J end lost 4 bases, and 7 bases lay between the germline ends. Germline CDR1 and CDR2: SGHNT and YYREEE (reference sequence). This CDR3 spans 14 amino acids. In DNA, the CDR3 is TGTGCCAGCAGCTTGGCCGGGAGCACCGGGGAGCTGTTTTTT. It is translated as CASSLAGSTGELFF.

The chain is built from TRBV19 and TRBJ2-3; TRBD2 aligns across 12 bases. Losses at the gene ends were 3 bases for V and 6 bases for J; bases not matched to a gene: 7. CDR1 is LNHDA, CDR2 SQIVND, per germline (reference sequence). The CDR3 extends over 16 amino acids. CDR3 sequence: CASSIGTSGGRDTQYF. The CDR3 DNA is TGTGCCAGTAGTATTGGAACTAGCGGGGGGCGGGATACGCAGTATTTT.